A selection of T cell receptor beta chains follows, all from one sample in a study of CD8+CD57+ T cells in acquired aplastic anemia. TCRdb ran MiXCR on the reads and lists one entry per CDR3 protein. The sample lists around 290,000 distinct CDR3 sequences; roughly 53% were seen once. The sample was sorted CD4+, CD8+, or CD8+CD57+ T cells (not recorded which) from PBMCs. The origin of the receptors is a human donor with aplastic anemia. Both conserved end residues are part of each CDR3. The order of the fields is clone size, V gene, J gene, CDR3 protein. Expanded clones are given a class, and other clones once, few, many or no size at all.

>.|TRBV2|TRBJ2-1
CASSGLADYNEQFF
>many|TRBV11-3|TRBJ2-1
CASSLLPYNEQFF
>many|TRBV27|TRBJ1-5
CASSSSQGGTGQPQHF
>.|TRBV7-9|TRBJ2-1
CASSQGQGASNEQFF
>.|TRBV5-6|TRBJ2-1
CASSVGDEQFF
>.|TRBV5-1|TRBJ2-3
CASSLPSGTTDTQYF
>many|TRBV29-1|TRBJ1-2
CSVEDAGYGYTF
>few|TRBV7-3|TRBJ1-4
CASSLGPVPSEKLFF
>.|TRBV20-1|TRBJ2-7
CSVPGLATYEQYF
>.|TRBV20-1|TRBJ1-2
CSARENAGGYTF
>.|TRBV2|TRBJ2-6
CASSEQGAFHTGANVLTF
>many|TRBV7-9|TRBJ2-3
CASSSLGLAGAGADTQYF
>.|TRBV5-1|TRBJ2-7
CASSLWGTGPSSYEQYF
>many|TRBV5-1|TRBJ1-3
CASSLAGTGGFNSGNTIYF
>.|TRBV24-1|TRBJ2-1
CATSDYLTSGAIGEQFF
>.|TRBV11-2|TRBJ2-5
CASSPDRATQYF
>many|TRBV5-5|TRBJ1-2
CASSRTIDTNYGYTF
>few|TRBV7-7|TRBJ2-1
CASSLLGSSDEQFF
>.|TRBV7-8|TRBJ2-7
CASSQDNRVDEQYF
>.|TRBV20-1|TRBJ2-7
CSASRAPYEQYF
>.|TRBV9|TRBJ2-7
CASSVGQSTYEQYF
>many|TRBV2|TRBJ1-6
CASTLGQGENSPLHF
>.|TRBV6-5|TRBJ1-2
CASSYLEGQGIVYGYTF
>.|TRBV20-1|TRBJ2-7
CSAHPAGTIYEQYF
>many|TRBV7-6|TRBJ1-1
CASTYYRVFEAFF
>.|TRBV2|TRBJ2-7
CASGGGAPSYEQYF
>.|TRBV7-9|TRBJ2-7
CASSPPQGYEQYF
>.|TRBV25-1|TRBJ2-7
CASRGMANEQYF
>.|TRBV7-7|TRBJ2-7
CASSARTPRDEQYF
>many|TRBV4-2|TRBJ2-1
CASSQDQRGGGEQFF
>few|TRBV20-1|TRBJ2-7
CSATMGQGLLRQQYF
>.|TRBV7-6|TRBJ2-1
CASSPRPNQGNEQFF
>many|TRBV5-1|TRBJ1-1
CASSLSGLSTEAFF
>.|TRBV7-8|TRBJ1-1
CASSLPLQGAETEAFF
>.|TRBV5-8|TRBJ2-1
CASSRGTGTTSYNEQFF
>many|TRBV6-6|TRBJ2-7
CASRQSGRAYEQYF
>few|TRBV7-6|TRBJ2-2
CASSPEGGRVWTGELFF
>.|TRBV6-5|TRBJ2-7
CASSYSRTSYEQYF
>few|TRBV20-1|TRBJ2-3
CSAPQGGTDTQYF
>few|TRBV5-1|TRBJ2-7
CASSWEALNEQYF